The present TCR beta chain was sequenced within a study of cytotoxic CD8 clonotypes in ibrutinib-treated CLL. Notes on the study in general: Public clonotypes were seen rarely and were contracted or stable on treatment.

Assay: immunoSEQ multiplex PCR; the TCRdb copy retains only in-frame clones and omits some. The sample holds 150,000 or so clones; approximately 80% are singletons and the top ten take about 4.9%. As for this clone: Its antigen is still unknown.

V lost 5 bases and J lost 9; bases outside the gene matches: 13. Germline assignment: CDR1 SGHVS and CDR2 FQNEAQ. This CDR3 has 15 residues. Source: PBMCs, taken after 24 months of ibrutinib treatment. The chain carries TRBV7-8 and TRBJ2-4, with TRBD1 matching over 7 bases. This receptor was identified in a human donor with chronic lymphocytic leukemia. The CDR3 loop is CASSRDRASSRIQYF. The CDR3 DNA reads as TGTGCCAGCAGCAGAGACAGGGCATCCTCTCGCATTCAGTACTTC.